This T cell receptor (beta chain) was found in a study of OX40 agonist ivuxolimab in advanced cancers. Study background: Ivuxolimab, an antibody that agonizes OX40 (CD134), was administered to the patients. The diagnoses of dose-escalation patients were hepatocellular carcinoma, melanoma, renal cell or head and neck cancer. Study-level points and caveats: Among the lowest levels of clonal expansion were found in partial responders at 0.1-3.0 mg/kg.

Germline loops: CDR1 SGHTA, CDR2 FQGNSA. V lost 1 base to trimming and J lost 4 bases, with 5 bases between them. The CDR3 has 13 amino acids. Assay used: immunoSEQ multiplex PCR; TCRdb lists only in-frame clones, some missing. The data show 53,000 or so clones, about 88% seen once. Blood was sampled at baseline, cycle 4 day 1, and cycle 7 day 1. Concerning this clone: The antigen remains undetermined.

This chain links TRBV7-2 with TRBJ2-1; D not resolved. This material consisted of CD4+ or CD8+ T cells sorted from blood, taken in a trial of the OX40 agonist ivuxolimab. The source is an adult with an advanced solid tumor such as melanoma, head and neck, liver or kidney cancer. This CDR3 reads CASSLGQYNEQFF. The DNA for the CDR3 is TGTGCCAGCAGCTTAGGGCAGTACAATGAGCAGTTCTTC.